The following is a TCR beta chain sequence with its context. Antigen specificity is unknown. PCR was performed a second time for 7 to 11 cycles using a sample-barcoded 5' primer and a J-beta primer mix. MiXCR was run by TCRdb on the 5' RACE reads, yielding one entry per CDR3 protein. The table has 1.8 million or so distinct CDR3 sequences, 39% seen once. The data belong to a study of blood T cells in healthy people across ages. Study-level points and caveats: Among T cells, TCR beta diversity per million cells dropped roughly linearly as age rose. Higher diversity, along with more naive CD4+ cells, distinguished long-lived donors from aged donors.

Germline V gene sequence: CDR1 MNHNY, CDR2 SVGAGI (reference sequence). The CDR3 has 15 residues. Ranging in age from roughly 6 to 95, the donors were healthy Caucasian individuals from Russia. Each donor's blood draw was 7.5 to 10 milliliters of peripheral blood. V and J are TRBV6-6 and TRBJ2-5; 11 nucleotides agree with TRBD2. The DNA end lines up better with TRBJ2-7; the J call may be wrong. This receptor was obtained from a human donor in good health. Sample: blood. CDR3 DNA sequence: TGTGCCAGCAGATCCACTAGCGGGGGTCTTCACGAGCAGTACTTC. Protein product: CASRSTSGGLHEQYF.